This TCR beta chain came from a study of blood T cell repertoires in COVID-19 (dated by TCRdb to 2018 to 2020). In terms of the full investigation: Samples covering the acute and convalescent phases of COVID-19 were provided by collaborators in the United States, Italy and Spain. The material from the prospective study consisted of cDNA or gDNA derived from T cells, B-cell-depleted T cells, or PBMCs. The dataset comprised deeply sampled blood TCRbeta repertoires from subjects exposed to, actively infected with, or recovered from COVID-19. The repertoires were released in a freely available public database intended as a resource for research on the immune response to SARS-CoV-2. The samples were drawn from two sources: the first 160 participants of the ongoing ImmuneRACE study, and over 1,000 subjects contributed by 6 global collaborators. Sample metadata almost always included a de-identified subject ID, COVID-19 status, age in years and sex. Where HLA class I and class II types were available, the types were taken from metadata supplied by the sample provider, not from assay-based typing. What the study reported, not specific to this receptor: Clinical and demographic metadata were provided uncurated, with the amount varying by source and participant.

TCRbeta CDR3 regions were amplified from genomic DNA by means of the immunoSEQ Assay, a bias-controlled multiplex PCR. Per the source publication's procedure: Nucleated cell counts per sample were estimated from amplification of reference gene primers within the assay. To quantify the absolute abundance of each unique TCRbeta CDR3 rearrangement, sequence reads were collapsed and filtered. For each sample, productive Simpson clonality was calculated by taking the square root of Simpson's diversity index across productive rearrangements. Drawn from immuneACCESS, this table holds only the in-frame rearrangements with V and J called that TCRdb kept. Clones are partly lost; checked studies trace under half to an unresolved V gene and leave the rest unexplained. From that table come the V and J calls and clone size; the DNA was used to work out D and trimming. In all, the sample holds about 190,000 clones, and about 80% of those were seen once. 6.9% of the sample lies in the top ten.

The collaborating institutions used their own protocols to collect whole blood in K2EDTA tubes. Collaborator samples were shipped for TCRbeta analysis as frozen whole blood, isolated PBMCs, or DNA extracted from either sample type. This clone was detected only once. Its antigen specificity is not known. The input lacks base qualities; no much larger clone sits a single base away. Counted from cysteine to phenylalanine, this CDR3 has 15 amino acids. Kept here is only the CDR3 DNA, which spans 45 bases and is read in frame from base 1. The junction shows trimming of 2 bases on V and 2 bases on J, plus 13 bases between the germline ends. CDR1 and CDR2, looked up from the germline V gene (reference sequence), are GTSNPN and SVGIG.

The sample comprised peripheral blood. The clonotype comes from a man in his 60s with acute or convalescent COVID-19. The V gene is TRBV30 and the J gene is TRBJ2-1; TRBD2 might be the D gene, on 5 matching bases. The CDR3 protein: CAWSFGVGPYNEQFF. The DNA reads TGTGCCTGGAGTTTCGGGGTAGGCCCCTACAATGAGCAGTTCTTC.